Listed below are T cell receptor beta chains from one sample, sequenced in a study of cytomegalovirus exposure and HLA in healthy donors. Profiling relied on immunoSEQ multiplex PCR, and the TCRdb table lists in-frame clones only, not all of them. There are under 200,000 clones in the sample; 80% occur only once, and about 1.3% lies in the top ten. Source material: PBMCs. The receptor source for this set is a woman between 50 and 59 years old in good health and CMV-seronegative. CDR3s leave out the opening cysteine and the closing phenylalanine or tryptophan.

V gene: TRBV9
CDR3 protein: ASSVVPSTDTQY

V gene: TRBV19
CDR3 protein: ASSRQPGLYNEQF

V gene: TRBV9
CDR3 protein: ASSVEQGRNYGYT

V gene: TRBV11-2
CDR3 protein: ASSPDAGRRNYGYT

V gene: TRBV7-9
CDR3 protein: ASSLQGALMTEAF

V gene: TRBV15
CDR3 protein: ATSSPLIRESYNEQF

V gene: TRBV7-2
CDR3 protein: ASSLLGGANTEAF

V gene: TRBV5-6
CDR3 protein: ASSPVQGFSAYEQY

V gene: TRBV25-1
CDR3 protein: ASSAGEYEQY

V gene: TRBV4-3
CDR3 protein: ASSQGGSEQF

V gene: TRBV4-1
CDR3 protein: ASSQDTTGGSPYEQY

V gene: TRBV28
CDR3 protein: ASSRQDGQPQH

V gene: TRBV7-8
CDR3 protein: ASSPGLAVYEQY

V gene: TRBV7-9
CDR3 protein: ASSLTTGTSGRNEQF

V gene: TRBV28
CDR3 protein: ASSSGGWTEAF

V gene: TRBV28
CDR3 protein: ASSLIGVGGYT

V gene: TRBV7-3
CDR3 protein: ASRPGLEATGELF

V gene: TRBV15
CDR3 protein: AASRVRGMNTEAF

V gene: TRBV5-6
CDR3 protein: ASSLVGQGRDTQY

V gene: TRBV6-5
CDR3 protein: ASRPTMNTEAF

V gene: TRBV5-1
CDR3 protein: ASSLVGGGETQY

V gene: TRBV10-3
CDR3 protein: AISAPRDSFYGYT

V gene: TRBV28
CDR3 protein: ASSFPDGYT

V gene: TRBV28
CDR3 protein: ASSLSVEELF

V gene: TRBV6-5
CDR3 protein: ASSLLARPREQY

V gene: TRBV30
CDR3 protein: AWSSGDGTDTQY

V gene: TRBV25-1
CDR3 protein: ASSELGQGAEKLF

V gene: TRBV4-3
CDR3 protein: ASSQKTGTGTEAF

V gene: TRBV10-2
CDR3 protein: ASNPGQANTGELF

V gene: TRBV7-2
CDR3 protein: ASSVTSGGAVTEDP

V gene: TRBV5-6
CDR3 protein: ASSSMATEAF

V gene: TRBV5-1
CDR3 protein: ASSLEPGFTDTQY

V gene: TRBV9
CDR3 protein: ASSVGAGLYQPQH

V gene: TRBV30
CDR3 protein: AWTDRAENPPLH

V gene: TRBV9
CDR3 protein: ASSARSGTGRSYNEQF

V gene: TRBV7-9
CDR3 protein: ALSTGGGYGYT

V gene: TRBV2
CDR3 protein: ASRAPTGVYQPQH

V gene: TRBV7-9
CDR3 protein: ASIPGRLAIDTQY

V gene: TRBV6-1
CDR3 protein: ASNRVLHGYT

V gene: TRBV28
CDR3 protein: ASSIQALGNTIY

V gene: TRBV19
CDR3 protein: ASRNAGYSQPQH

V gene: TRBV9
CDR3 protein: ASSVDDRLPYGYT

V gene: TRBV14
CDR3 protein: ASSQDWSQPQH

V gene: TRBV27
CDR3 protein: ASHDRLLGDEQF

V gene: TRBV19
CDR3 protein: ASSGPGQGVREQY

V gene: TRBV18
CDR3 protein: ASSPTSGSYEQY

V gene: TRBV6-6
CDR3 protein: ASSSTAANQPQH

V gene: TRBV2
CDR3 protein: ASTLIRGPDQPQH

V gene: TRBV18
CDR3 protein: ASSPGQGIPINEKLF

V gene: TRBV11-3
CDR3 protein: ASSLTRQGYMWAYNEQF

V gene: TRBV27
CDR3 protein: ASSRGGGTGTYEQY

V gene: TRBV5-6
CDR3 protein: ASSLGRGLGAF

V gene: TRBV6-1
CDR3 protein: ASAASGRVNEQF